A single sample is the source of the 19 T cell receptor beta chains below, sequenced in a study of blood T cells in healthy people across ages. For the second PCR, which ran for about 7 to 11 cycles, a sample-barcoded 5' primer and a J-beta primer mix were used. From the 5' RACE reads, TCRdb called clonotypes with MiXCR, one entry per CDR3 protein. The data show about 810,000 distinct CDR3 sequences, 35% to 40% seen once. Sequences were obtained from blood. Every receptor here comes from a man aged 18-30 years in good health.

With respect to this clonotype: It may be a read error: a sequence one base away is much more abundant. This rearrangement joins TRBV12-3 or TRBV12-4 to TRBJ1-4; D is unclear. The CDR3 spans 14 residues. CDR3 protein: CAGSRQETNEKLFF. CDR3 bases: TGTGCCGGCAGCCGACAAGAAACAAATGAAAAACTGTTTTTT.

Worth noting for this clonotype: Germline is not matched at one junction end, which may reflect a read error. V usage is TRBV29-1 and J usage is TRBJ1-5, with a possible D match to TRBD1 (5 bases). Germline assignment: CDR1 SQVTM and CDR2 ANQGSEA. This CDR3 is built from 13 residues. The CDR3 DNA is TGCGGCGTTGAGGGACCCAGCAATCAGCCCCAGCATTTT. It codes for CGVEGPSNQPQHF. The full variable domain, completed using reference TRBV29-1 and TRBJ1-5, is SAVISQKPSRDICQRGTSLTIQCQVDSQVTMMFWYRQQPGQSLTLIATANQGSEATYESGFVIDKFPISRPNLTFSTLTVSNMSPEDSSIYLCGVEGPSNQPQHFGDGTRLSIL.

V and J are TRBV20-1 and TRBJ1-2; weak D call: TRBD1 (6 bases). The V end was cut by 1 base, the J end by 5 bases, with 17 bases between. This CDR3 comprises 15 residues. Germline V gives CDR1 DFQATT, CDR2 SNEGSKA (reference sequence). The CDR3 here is CSARAGAGARYGYTF. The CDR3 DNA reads TGCAGTGCTAGAGCGGGCGCGGGGGCTCGATATGGCTACACCTTC.

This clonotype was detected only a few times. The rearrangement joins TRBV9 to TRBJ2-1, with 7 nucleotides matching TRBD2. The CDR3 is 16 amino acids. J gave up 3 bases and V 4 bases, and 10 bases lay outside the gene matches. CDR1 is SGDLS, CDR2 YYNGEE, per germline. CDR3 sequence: CASSPPAGTYYNEQFF. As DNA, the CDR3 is TGTGCCAGCAGCCCCCCAGCGGGGACGTACTACAATGAGCAGTTCTTC.

CDR3 bases: TGTGCCAGCAGTTTTGGTGGGGCGTCAGATACGCAGTATTTT. As protein: CASSFGGASDTQYF. The chain employs TRBV27 and TRBJ2-3; D possibly corresponds to TRBD1 (5 bases). V gave up 3 bases and J gave up 4 bases, with 11 bases separating them. The CDR3 has 14 amino acids. Germline V CDR1 and CDR2: MNHEY, SMNVEV (reference sequence).

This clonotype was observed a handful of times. The CDR3, as DNA: TGTGCCAGCAGCGGCGATCTTTCGGACACCGGGGAGCTGTTTTTT. Its protein is CASSGDLSDTGELFF. V gene TRBV13 combines with J gene TRBJ2-2; D is undetermined. CDR1 and CDR2 from the germline V gene are PRHDT and FYEKMQ (reference sequence). The ends were cut back, 5 bases at V and 3 bases at J, with 13 bases in the middle. The CDR3 covers 15 residues.

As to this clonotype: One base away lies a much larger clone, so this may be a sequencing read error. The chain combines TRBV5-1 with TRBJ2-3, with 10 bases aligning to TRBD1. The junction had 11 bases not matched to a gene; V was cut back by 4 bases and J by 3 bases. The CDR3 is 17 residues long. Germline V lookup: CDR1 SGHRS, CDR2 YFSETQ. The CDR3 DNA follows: TGCGCCAGCAGCGTGCTGACCCGACAGGGGGCAACAGATACGCAGTATTTT. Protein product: CASSVLTRQGATDTQYF.

CDR3 in DNA: TGTGCCAGCAGCTTGTTGGGGACCAACCCTGGCAATGAGCAGTTCTTC. Encoded protein: CASSLLGTNPGNEQFF. The V call is TRBV5-5, the J call TRBJ2-1; D tentatively reads TRBD1 or TRBD2 (5 bases each). Deletions cut 1 base from V and 6 bases from J, with 17 bases between. This CDR3 has 16 residues. CDR1 and CDR2 from the germline V gene are SGHKS and YYEKEE (reference sequence). The full variable domain, in which reference TRBV5-5 and TRBJ2-1 provide the parts outside the CDR3, is DAGVTQSPTHLIKTRGQQVTLRCSPISGHKSVSWYQQVLGQGPQFIFQYYEKEERGRGNFPDRFSARQFPNYSSELNVNALLLGDSALYLCASSLLGTNPGNEQFFGPGTRLTVL.

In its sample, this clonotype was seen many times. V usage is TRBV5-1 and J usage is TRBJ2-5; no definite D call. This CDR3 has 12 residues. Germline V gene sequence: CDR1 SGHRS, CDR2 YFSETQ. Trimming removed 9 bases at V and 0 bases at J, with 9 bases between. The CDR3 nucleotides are TGCGCCACCTCGGACGACCAAGAGACCCAGTACTTC. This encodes CATSDDQETQYF. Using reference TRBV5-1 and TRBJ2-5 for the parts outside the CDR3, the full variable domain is KAGVTQTPRYLIKTRGQQVTLSCSPISGHRSVSWYQQTPGQGLQFLFEYFSETQRNKGNFPGRFSGRQFSNSRSEMNVSTLELGDSALYLCATSDDQETQYFGPGTRLLVL.

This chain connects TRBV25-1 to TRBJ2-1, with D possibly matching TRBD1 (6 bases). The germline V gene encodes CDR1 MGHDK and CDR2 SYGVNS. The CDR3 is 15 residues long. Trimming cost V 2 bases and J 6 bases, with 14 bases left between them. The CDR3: CASSESRGRRNEQFF. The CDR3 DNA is TGTGCCAGCAGTGAAAGCAGGGGAAGGCGCAATGAGCAGTTCTTC.

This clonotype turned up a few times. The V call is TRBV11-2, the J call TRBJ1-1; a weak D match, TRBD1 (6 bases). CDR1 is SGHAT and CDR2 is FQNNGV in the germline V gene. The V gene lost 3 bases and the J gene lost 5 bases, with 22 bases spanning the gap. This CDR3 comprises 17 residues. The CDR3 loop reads CASSFPRKGERGTEAFF. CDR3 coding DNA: TGTGCCAGCAGCTTCCCTCGAAAGGGGGAGAGAGGTACTGAAGCTTTCTTT.

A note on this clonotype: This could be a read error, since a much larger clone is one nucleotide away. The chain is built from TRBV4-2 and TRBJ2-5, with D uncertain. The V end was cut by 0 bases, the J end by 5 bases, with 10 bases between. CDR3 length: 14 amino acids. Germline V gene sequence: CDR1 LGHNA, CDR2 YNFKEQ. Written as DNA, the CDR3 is TGTGCCAGCAGCCAAGAAGGAGCTGGCGAGACCCAGTACTTC. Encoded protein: CASSQEGAGETQYF.

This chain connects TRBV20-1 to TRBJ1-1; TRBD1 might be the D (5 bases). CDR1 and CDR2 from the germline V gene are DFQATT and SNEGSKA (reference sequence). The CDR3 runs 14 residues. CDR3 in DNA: TGCAGGGTAGTCGTGGACCCCCCAGGGACTGAAGCTTTCTTT. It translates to CRVVVDPPGTEAFF.

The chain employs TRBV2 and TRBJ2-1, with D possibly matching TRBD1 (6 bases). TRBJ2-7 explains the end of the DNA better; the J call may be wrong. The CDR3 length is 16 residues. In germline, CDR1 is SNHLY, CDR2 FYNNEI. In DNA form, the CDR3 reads TGTGCCAGCAAGAAAGGTAGGGGGAGCTCCTACAATGAGCAGTACTTC. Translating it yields CASKKGRGSSYNEQYF.

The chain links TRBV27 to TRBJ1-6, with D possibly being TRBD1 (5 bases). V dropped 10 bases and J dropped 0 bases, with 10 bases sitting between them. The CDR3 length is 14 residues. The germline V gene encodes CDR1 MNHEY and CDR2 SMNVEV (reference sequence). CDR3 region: CATRASSYNSPLHF. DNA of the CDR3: TGTGCCACCAGGGCTAGCTCCTATAATTCACCCCTCCACTTT.

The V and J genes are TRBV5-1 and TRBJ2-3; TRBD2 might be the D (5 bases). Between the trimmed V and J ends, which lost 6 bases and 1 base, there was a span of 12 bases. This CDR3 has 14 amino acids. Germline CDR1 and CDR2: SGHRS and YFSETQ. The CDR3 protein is CASKNSAGTDTQYF. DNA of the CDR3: TGCGCCAGCAAAAATAGCGCCGGCACAGATACGCAGTATTTT.

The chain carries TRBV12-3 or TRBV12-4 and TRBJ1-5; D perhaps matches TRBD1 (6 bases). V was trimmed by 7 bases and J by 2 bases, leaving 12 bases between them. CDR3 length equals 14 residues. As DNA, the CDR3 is TGTGCCAGCAACCAACAGGGCCGCAATCAGCCCCAGCATTTT. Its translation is CASNQQGRNQPQHF.

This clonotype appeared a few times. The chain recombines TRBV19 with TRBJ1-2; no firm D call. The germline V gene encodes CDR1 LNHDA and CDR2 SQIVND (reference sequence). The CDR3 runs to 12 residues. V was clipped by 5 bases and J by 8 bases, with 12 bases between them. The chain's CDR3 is CASSRWGLGYTF. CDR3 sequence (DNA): TGTGCCAGTAGTCGGTGGGGTCTCGGCTACACCTTC.

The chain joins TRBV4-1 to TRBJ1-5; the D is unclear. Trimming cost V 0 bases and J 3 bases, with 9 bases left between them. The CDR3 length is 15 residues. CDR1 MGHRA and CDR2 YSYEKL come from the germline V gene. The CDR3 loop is CASSQDLLLNQPQHF. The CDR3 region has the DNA TGCGCCAGCAGCCAAGATCTCCTTCTCAATCAGCCCCAGCATTTT.